This T cell receptor (beta chain) was obtained from a study of T-cell memory formation after mild COVID-19. Whole-study findings and limits: Several responding clones turned up in pre-infection memory, indicating that cross-reactive memory may have taken part.

This CDR3 has 14 amino acids. Germline V gene lookup returns CDR1 SGHKS and CDR2 YYEKEE (reference sequence). V shed 4 bases and J shed 5 bases, with 16 bases lying between them. TCRdb used MiXCR to reprocess the 5' RACE reads, holding one entry per CDR3 protein. The sample lists 300,000 to 400,000 distinct CDR3 sequences; roughly 15% were seen once. Worth noting for this clonotype: Its antigen is as yet unknown.

The sequence derives from a man between 18 and 29 years old who had mild COVID-19 (a few samples of this study predate the infection). Cell type and time point are not known. Specimen: PBMCs or a T cell subset sorted from them (not recorded which). J is TRBJ2-7 and V is TRBV5-5, with a weak D call TRBD2 (7 bases). CDR3 protein: CASSPAGGPDEQYF. In DNA, the CDR3 is TGTGCCAGCAGCCCCGCCGGGGGGCCCGACGAGCAGTACTTC.